The rows below give T cell receptor beta chains drawn from one sample of a study of cytomegalovirus exposure and HLA in healthy donors. TCRdb's copy holds only in-frame clones and misses some; the assay was immunoSEQ multiplex PCR. The profile covers about 210,000 clones, with over 75% appearing a single time and 10% to 13% taken by the ten largest. The sequenced sample consisted of PBMCs. All receptors come from a woman aged 45-65 years in good health and CMV-seropositive. The CDR3 runs from the conserved cysteine through the conserved F or W. The D gene is left open where the match is weak. Only some rows state a clone size, as once, few, many or a class for expanded clones.

d_gene	v_gene	abundance	j_gene	CDR3nt	CDR3aa
.	TRBV6-5	once	TRBJ2-5	TGTGCCAGCAGTTACTCGTCCTCAGAGACCCAGTACTTC	CASSYSSSETQYF
TRBD2	TRBV6-5	.	TRBJ2-7	TGTGCCAGCAGTGGTGAAGCGGGGGGCTTCTACGAGCAGTACTTC	CASSGEAGGFYEQYF
.	TRBV7-2	once	TRBJ2-3	TGTGCCAGCAGCTTAGAAGGGGCCACAGATACGCAGTATTTT	CASSLEGATDTQYF
TRBD1	TRBV5-1	.	TRBJ2-2	TGCGCCAGCAGCTTGGCAGGGGGCGCGTACACCGGGGAGCTGTTTTTT	CASSLAGGAYTGELFF
TRBD2	TRBV5-4	.	TRBJ2-7	TGTGCCAGCAGCTTGGAGAAGCGGGGGGAGTACGAGCAGTACTTC	CASSLEKRGEYEQYF
.	TRBV10-3	.	TRBJ2-7	TGTGCCATCAGTATCCAGGGCGACGAGCAGTACTTC	CAISIQGDEQYF
.	TRBV6-1	few	TRBJ1-1	TGTGCCAGCCTACCGGGACAACGGAACACTGAAGCTTTCTTT	CASLPGQRNTEAFF
.	TRBV10-3	.	TRBJ1-1	TGTGCCATCAGTGCAGCAGGGCTGAACACTGAAGCTTTCTTT	CAISAAGLNTEAFF
.	TRBV30	.	TRBJ1-1	TGTGCCTGGACCCTACAGGGAAACACTGAAGCTTTCTTT	CAWTLQGNTEAFF
.	TRBV27	.	TRBJ1-1	TGTGCCAGCAGTTTAAGTTTGGCGGTTACTGAAGCTTTCTTT	CASSLSLAVTEAFF
TRBD1	TRBV4-3	few	TRBJ2-7	TGCGCCAGCAGCCAAGGGACAGGGGTGTGGTACGAGCAGTACTTC	CASSQGTGVWYEQYF
TRBD2	TRBV5-1	.	TRBJ2-5	TGCGCCAGCAGCTCGGCGGGGGGGCTGGAGACCCAGTACTTC	CASSSAGGLETQYF
TRBD1	TRBV9	.	TRBJ1-2	TGTGCCAGCAGCTCCCGGGACAGTGGGCGCTACACCTTC	CASSSRDSGRYTF
TRBD1	TRBV19	.	TRBJ1-3	TGTGCCTCAGGAACAGGGGGCGCCGGAAACACCATATATTTT	CASGTGGAGNTIYF